This T cell receptor beta chain was recorded in a study of OX40 agonist ivuxolimab in advanced cancers. This CDR3 is built from 15 residues. CDR1 KGHSY and CDR2 FQNENV come from the germline V gene. V lost 0 bases and J lost 3, with 9 bases in between. The assay was immunoSEQ multiplex PCR, and TCRdb's table has in-frame clones only and misses some. The data hold under 100,000 clones, with around 93% observed a single time. The sequences come from CD4+ or CD8+ T cells sorted from blood, collected in a trial of the OX40 agonist ivuxolimab. The sequence came from an adult with an advanced solid tumor such as melanoma, head and neck, liver or kidney cancer. This chain uses TRBV16 with TRBJ1-5; no clear D. The chain's CDR3 is CASSQSGRFNQPQHF. DNA of the CDR3: TGTGCCAGCAGCCAATCCGGCAGGTTCAATCAGCCCCAGCATTTT.